These 20 T cell receptor beta chains originate from one sample sequenced in a study of control samples from healthy donors and cancer patients. Data came from immunoSEQ multiplex PCR; TCRdb stores just in-frame clones and leaves some out. In the table there are approximately 94,000 clones, approximately 84% of which are singletons. The sample consisted of blood. The receptors come from a woman aged 45-60 years in good health.

This clone was observed a handful of times. The chain carries TRBV10-3 and TRBJ2-1; TRBD2 matches at 7 bases. V dropped 0 bases and J dropped 5; count of bases not matched to a gene: 10. The CDR3 runs 17 residues. Germline CDR1 reads ENHRY; CDR2 reads SYGVKD. This CDR3 is CAISESGRGALDNEQFF. CDR3 DNA sequence: TGTGCCATCAGTGAGTCGGGGAGGGGAGCCCTTGACAATGAGCAGTTCTTC.

The V gene is TRBV6-6, the J gene TRBJ2-3; D perhaps matches TRBD2 (5 bases). This CDR3 has 16 residues. Germline V gene data show CDR1 as MNHNY and CDR2 as SVGAGI (reference sequence). V dropped 2 bases and J dropped 6 bases, with 18 bases sitting between them. The CDR3 here is CASSYPEREGADTQYF. The DNA for the CDR3 is TGTGCCAGCAGTTACCCCGAACGTGAGGGCGCGGATACGCAGTATTTT.

The genes are TRBV29-1 and TRBJ1-2, with 9 bases that match TRBD1. Germline assignment: CDR1 SQVTM and CDR2 ANQGSEA. V shed 6 bases, J shed 4 bases, and the junction held 3 bases outside the gene matches. The CDR3 contains 12 residues. The CDR3 DNA is TGCAGCGTACGGACAGGGGCCTATGGCTACACCTTC. The encoded protein is CSVRTGAYGYTF.

The chain has TRBV6-5 and TRBJ2-3; no clear D gene. Trimming took off 6 bases at V and 3 bases at J, with 13 bases between the two ends. This CDR3 has 14 amino acids. From germline, CDR1 is MNHEY and CDR2 SVGAGI. CDR3 loop: CASRAGSRTDTQYF. The CDR3 DNA follows: TGTGCCAGCAGGGCAGGCAGCCGGACAGATACGCAGTATTTT.

This chain links TRBV10-3 with TRBJ2-2; no reliable D call. Trimming pared 0 bases from V and 1 base from J, leaving 9 bases between. Germline loops: CDR1 ENHRY, CDR2 SYGVKD. The CDR3 length is 16 residues. The DNA for the CDR3 is TGTGCCATCAGTGAGTCGAAGGACCTGAACACCGGGGAGCTGTTTTTT. Translating it yields CAISESKDLNTGELFF.

The chain uses TRBV5-1 and TRBJ2-3; D is ambiguous. The germline V and J ends were trimmed by 2 bases and 6 bases, with 13 bases remaining between them. The CDR3 is 14 residues long. Germline lookup yields CDR1 SGHRS and CDR2 YFSETQ. CDR3 nucleotide sequence: TGCGCCAGCAGCTTATCAGACTCATCTGATACGCAGTATTTT. It translates to CASSLSDSSDTQYF. Full variable domain (outside the CDR3, taken from reference TRBV5-1 and TRBJ2-3): KAGVTQTPRYLIKTRGQQVTLSCSPISGHRSVSWYQQTPGQGLQFLFEYFSETQRNKGNFPGRFSGRQFSNSRSEMNVSTLELGDSALYLCASSLSDSSDTQYFGPGTRLTVL.

V is TRBV29-1 and J is TRBJ2-1, with a tentative D call TRBD1 (6 bases). Germline V CDR1 and CDR2: SQVTM, ANQGSEA. The CDR3 consists of 11 residues. V shed 3 bases and J shed 7 bases, with 7 bases lying between them. The CDR3, as DNA: TGCAGCGTTGACAGGGGAAATGAGCAGTTCTTC. Residues: CSVDRGNEQFF.

Worth noting for this clone: Other DNA sequences within the sample encode an identical CDR3. The CDR3 is CASKGTGTYEQYF. The CDR3, as DNA: TGTGCCAGTAAGGGGACGGGGACCTACGAGCAGTACTTC. The V and J genes are TRBV19 and TRBJ2-7; D is tentatively TRBD1 or TRBD2 (5 bases each). From germline, CDR1 is LNHDA and CDR2 SQIVND (reference sequence). There are 13 residues in the CDR3. V was trimmed by 7 bases and J by 2 bases, leaving 12 bases between them. The variable domain in full, with the rest retrieved from reference TRBV19 and TRBJ2-7, is DGGITQSPKYLFRKEGQNVTLSCEQNLNHDAMYWYRQDPGQGLRLIYYSQIVNDFQKGDIAEGYSVSREKKESFPLTVTSAQKNPTAFYLCASKGTGTYEQYFGPGTRLTVT.

This chain connects TRBV7-8 to TRBJ1-2; D gene uncertain. Germline V gene lookup returns CDR1 SGHVS and CDR2 FQNEAQ. Trimming cost V 5 bases and J 4 bases, with 17 bases left between them. The CDR3 consists of 15 residues. As DNA, the CDR3 is TGTGCCAGCAGCGCCGGCGGTGGCAGTTCCTATGGCTACACCTTC. It encodes CASSAGGGSSYGYTF.

Note on this clone: Other DNA sequences in the sample encode the same CDR3. This chain joins TRBV12-3 or TRBV12-4 and TRBJ1-2, with unresolved D. The CDR3 spans 12 residues. Deletions cut 3 bases from V and 2 bases from J, with 4 bases between. The CDR3 DNA follows: TGTGCCAGCAGTTTTGGCAACTATGGCTACACCTTC. Encoded protein: CASSFGNYGYTF.

The count of this clone is one. The genes are TRBV14 and TRBJ2-3; no clear D gene. V lost 5 bases to trimming and J lost 3 bases, with 12 bases between them. The CDR3 extends over 14 amino acids. Germline CDR1 SGHDN, CDR2 FVKESK. This CDR3 reads CASSTRSFTDTQYF. The CDR3 DNA reads TGTGCCAGCAGCACCCGGAGTTTTACAGATACGCAGTATTTT.

This chain links TRBV2 with TRBJ1-5; the D is unclear. Germline-derived CDR1 and CDR2 are SNHLY and FYNNEI. The CDR3 length is 14 residues. The germline V and J ends were trimmed by 7 bases and 4 bases, with 14 bases remaining between them. CDR3 protein: CASTRSIGNQPQHF. CDR3 bases: TGTGCCAGCACTCGCAGTATAGGGAATCAGCCCCAGCATTTT.

The chain couples TRBV19 to TRBJ1-2; no clear D gene. The V gene lost 4 bases and the J gene lost 4 bases, with 16 bases spanning the gap. In germline, CDR1 is LNHDA, CDR2 SQIVND (reference sequence). This CDR3 spans 15 amino acids. CDR3 sequence (DNA): TGTGCCAGTAGTAACCCTCAACCCGCTATCTATGGCTACACCTTC. Protein product: CASSNPQPAIYGYTF.

This chain links TRBV30 with TRBJ1-4; D not certain. Germline lookup yields CDR1 GTSNPN and CDR2 SVGIG (reference sequence). The CDR3 has 16 amino acids. V lost 2 bases and J lost 8, with 21 bases in between. The CDR3 protein is CAWSTLAGWNSEKLFF. The CDR3 region has the DNA TGTGCCTGGAGTACTCTCGCGGGGTGGAATTCAGAAAAACTGTTTTTT.

V is TRBV7-9 and J is TRBJ2-1, with D maybe TRBD2 (6 bases). Germline lookup yields CDR1 SEHNR and CDR2 FQNEAQ (reference sequence). Trimming took off 6 bases at V and 10 bases at J, with 19 bases between the two ends. The CDR3 has 14 amino acids. CDR3 in amino acids: CASRLTFRDFEQFF. CDR3 sequence (DNA): TGTGCCAGCAGGCTAACTTTCCGGGACTTCGAGCAGTTCTTC.

J is TRBJ2-1 and V is TRBV10-1; possible D gene TRBD1, 5 bases. Germline V gene data show CDR1 as WNHNN and CDR2 as SYGVQD (reference sequence). This CDR3 has 15 amino acids. Between the trimmed V and J ends, which lost 2 bases and 1 base, there was a span of 9 bases. Written as DNA, the CDR3 is TGCGCCAGCAGTGAGGGGGCTCTGTCCTACAATGAGCAGTTCTTC. Translated, it gives CASSEGALSYNEQFF.

The genes are TRBV4-2 and TRBJ2-5; unclear D gene. Germline V CDR1 and CDR2: LGHNA, YNFKEQ. V lost 0 bases to trimming and J lost 3 bases, with 8 bases between them. The CDR3 loop spans 14 amino acids. The CDR3: CASSQESREETQYF. The CDR3, as DNA: TGTGCCAGCAGCCAAGAGAGTAGAGAAGAGACCCAGTACTTC.

The chain has TRBV5-8 and TRBJ2-1, with 10 positions matching TRBD2. Germline CDR1 reads SGHTS; CDR2 reads YDEGEE. The CDR3 has 14 residues. V lost 7 bases to trimming and J lost 4 bases; unmatched junction nucleotides: 5. The CDR3 sequence is CASVLAGLYNEQFF. The CDR3 bases are TGTGCCAGCGTACTAGCGGGATTATACAATGAGCAGTTCTTC.

The gene calls are TRBV5-6 and TRBJ1-5; no reliable D call. This CDR3 contains 14 residues. Germline CDR1 SGHDT, CDR2 YYEEEE. The V gene lost 0 bases and the J gene lost 3 bases, with 7 bases spanning the gap. The CDR3 coding sequence is TGTGCCAGCAGCTTGGGGCCGAACAATCAGCCCCAGCATTTT. Amino acids: CASSLGPNNQPQHF.

This CDR3 reads CASSQGDGRLTEGYTF. As DNA, the CDR3 is TGTGCCAGCAGCCAGGGGGACGGGAGGCTAACGGAGGGCTACACCTTC. V usage is TRBV3-1 (or the pseudogene TRBV3-2) and J usage is TRBJ1-2; perhaps TRBD1 as D (5 bases). CDR3 length: 16 amino acids. V was cut by 3 bases and J by 8 bases, with 22 bases left in between. Germline loops: CDR1 LGHDT, CDR2 YNNKEL (reference sequence).